Below, one TCR beta chain is given with its context. Its antigen is as yet unknown. The sample belongs to a study of vaccination effects on CD4 cells after COVID-19. Study-level information: A few convalescent patients were sampled both early and late post-vaccination.

Viral peptide pools were used in the ViraFEST assay to expand antigen-specific CD4+ T cells, and sequencing came afterward. After roughly ten days in culture, the CD4+ T cells were isolated. According to PCR results, the person was infected with SARS-CoV-2 between March and December 2020. Each participant was administered two doses of either the BNT162b2 or the mRNA-1273 vaccine. The CDR3 has 15 amino acids. Germline V gene data show CDR1 as LNHDA and CDR2 as SQIVND (reference sequence). V was pared by 6 bases and J by 5 bases, with 11 bases of the junction left unmatched. Clones were sequenced by immunoSEQ multiplex PCR, and TCRdb holds only the in-frame ones, with some missing. The profile shows about 15,000 clones, about 70% of them singletons.

This chain uses TRBV19 with TRBJ2-7; 9 positions agree with TRBD1. The receptor's source is a human donor who had a prior SARS-CoV-2 infection. The source was CD4+ T cells from PBMCs cultured with HCoV-NL63 spike peptides, collected after COVID-19 vaccination. CDR3 amino acids: CASSLLRTGVHEQYF. The CDR3 DNA sequence: TGTGCCAGTAGCCTATTGCGGACAGGGGTCCACGAGCAGTACTTC.